This TCR beta chain was recovered during a study of T-cell memory formation after mild COVID-19. Broader study findings: Mostly located in CM and EM were contracting CD4+ clones, with contracting CD8+ clones located in EMRA. A second wave of clones peaked on day 37, and their SARS-CoV-2 specificity went unconfirmed. The pre-infection memory compartment contained some responding clones, suggesting cross-reactive memory joined. Balance between CD4 and CD8 was seen in clones contracting day 15 to 85, and a CD4+ lean was seen in later expanders.

From the 5' RACE reads, TCRdb called clonotypes with MiXCR, one entry per CDR3 protein. The sample includes under 600,000 distinct CDR3 sequences, roughly 20% seen only once; the top ten take about 8.2%. Turning to this clonotype: What it recognizes is unknown.

Germline lookup yields CDR1 SGHRS and CDR2 YFSETQ. The CDR3 contains 15 residues. V lost 4 bases, J lost 5 bases, and 8 bases stayed unmatched. The origin of this receptor is an adult woman who had mild COVID-19 (a few samples of this study predate the infection). Cell type and time point are not known. The J gene is TRBJ2-2, the V gene TRBV5-1, with 7 positions matching TRBD1. The sequencing sample was made of PBMCs or a T cell subset sorted from them (not recorded which). The CDR3 spells CASSVLQGWTGELFF. Here the CDR3 DNA reads TGCGCCAGCAGCGTCCTACAGGGGTGGACCGGGGAGCTGTTTTTT.